This is a list of T cell receptor beta chains from one sample in a study of T cell changes during pregnancy in multiple sclerosis. TCRdb's table, derived via immunoSEQ multiplex PCR, lists solely in-frame clones and lacks some. The sample has 55,000 to 75,000 clones; around 92% are singletons. The material sequenced was peripheral blood, taken after pregnancy. The source of these receptors is a female donor in good health, enrolled as a control in a pregnancy study. CDR3s leave out the opening cysteine and the closing phenylalanine or tryptophan. The D gene is left open where the match is weak. Size is stated for part of the rows, as once, few or many counts, or as a class when the clone is expanded.

j_call | v_call | d_call | clone_size | cdr3_aa
TRBJ2-5 | TRBV12-5 | TRBD1 | once | ASGLGVDRGMAETQY
TRBJ1-1 | TRBV6-5 | - | - | ASSYSAVNTEAF
TRBJ1-2 | TRBV4-1 | - | - | ASTEVLEGLYGYT
TRBJ1-6 | TRBV30 | TRBD1 | few | AWSVSRGPFSPLH
TRBJ2-7 | TRBV6-5 | TRBD1 | - | ASSSPDRVDEQY
TRBJ1-5 | TRBV19 | TRBD1 | - | ASSIGDRGQGKPQH
TRBJ1-3 | TRBV9 | - | once | ASSVDTASSGNTIY
TRBJ1-1 | TRBV5-6 | - | - | ASSYREPEAF
TRBJ2-3 | TRBV6-4 | - | - | ASSGGISTDTQY
TRBJ1-2 | TRBV27 | TRBD1 | - | ASSARGTGYGYT
TRBJ2-5 | TRBV10-3 | - | - | AISESVRQAETQY
TRBJ1-5 | TRBV7-2 | - | - | ASSLGPGEDQPQH
TRBJ1-1 | TRBV19 | TRBD1 | - | ASSRGDRDTEAF
TRBJ2-7 | TRBV7-9 | TRBD2 | - | ASSNTGTSGSYEQY
TRBJ1-1 | TRBV7-2 | - | - | ASSSNRDLGSEAF
TRBJ1-2 | TRBV7-9 | - | - | ASSLVLSGYT
TRBJ1-4 | TRBV5-1 | - | - | ASSLAKGRNEKLF
TRBJ2-7 | TRBV7-9 | TRBD2 | - | ASPPSGAGGISSYEQY
TRBJ1-6 | TRBV6-5 | - | - | ASSYGEGINSPLH
TRBJ2-3 | TRBV7-6 | - | - | ASSLEGVRVQVTDTQY
TRBJ2-1 | TRBV7-3 | TRBD2 | - | ASSQAGLAGYNEQF
TRBJ2-7 | TRBV5-4 | - | - | ASSLRESTYEQY
TRBJ1-2 | TRBV9 | - | - | ASSVVAGGYT
TRBJ2-1 | TRBV7-2 | TRBD2 | once | ASSSPGGYNEQF
TRBJ1-4 | TRBV6-1 | - | - | ASRGRTGGEKLF
TRBJ1-5 | TRBV6-4 | - | - | ASSPSSNQPQH
TRBJ2-1 | TRBV2 | TRBD2 | - | ASSETSDEQF
TRBJ1-6 | TRBV5-6 | - | - | ASSFRGLGSPLH
TRBJ2-7 | TRBV27 | - | - | ASSLFSINREDEQY
TRBJ1-4 | TRBV15 | TRBD1 | few | ATRQGGTNEKLF
TRBJ1-4 | TRBV5-6 | - | - | ASSGGGAGEKLF
TRBJ2-7 | TRBV7-2 | TRBD1 | - | ASSLGDRGYEQY
TRBJ1-5 | TRBV6-6 | - | once | ASNRVSNQPQH
TRBJ2-1 | TRBV6-5 | TRBD2 | - | ATSPGLGVGDEQF
TRBJ1-2 | TRBV7-8 | TRBD1 | - | ASSLTGGPWGYT
TRBJ2-7 | TRBV2 | TRBD1 | - | ASSGTGPYEQY
TRBJ2-4 | TRBV5-6 | TRBD2 | - | ASSWDRGGPRNIQY
TRBJ2-3 | TRBV4-1 | TRBD2 | - | ASSLTSGGRFTDTQY
TRBJ2-7 | TRBV19 | TRBD2 | - | ASSIEGLPSYEQY
TRBJ2-3 | TRBV2 | TRBD2 | - | ASSPWGGTSTDTQY
TRBJ2-7 | TRBV7-2 | TRBD1 | - | ASTPGLGQTSYEQY
TRBJ1-3 | TRBV5-4 | - | - | ASSQDRNSGNTIY
TRBJ2-5 | TRBV7-3 | - | - | ASSLGMEETQY
TRBJ2-5 | TRBV4-1 | - | - | ASTGLGETQY
TRBJ1-1 | TRBV7-2 | - | - | ASSLVALGGNTEAF
TRBJ2-3 | TRBV4-1 | TRBD2 | - | ASSRYLYLNGGASDTQY
TRBJ1-1 | TRBV5-4 | TRBD1 | - | ASSQGGRRTEAF
TRBJ2-1 | TRBV19 | TRBD1 | - | ASNLQGAYNEQF
TRBJ1-5 | TRBV4-2 | - | - | ASSPERGQPQH
TRBJ1-1 | TRBV7-7 | TRBD1 | - | ASSPEDRDRGLEVGTEAF
TRBJ2-3 | TRBV7-9 | TRBD1 | - | ASSSGQGASTDTQY